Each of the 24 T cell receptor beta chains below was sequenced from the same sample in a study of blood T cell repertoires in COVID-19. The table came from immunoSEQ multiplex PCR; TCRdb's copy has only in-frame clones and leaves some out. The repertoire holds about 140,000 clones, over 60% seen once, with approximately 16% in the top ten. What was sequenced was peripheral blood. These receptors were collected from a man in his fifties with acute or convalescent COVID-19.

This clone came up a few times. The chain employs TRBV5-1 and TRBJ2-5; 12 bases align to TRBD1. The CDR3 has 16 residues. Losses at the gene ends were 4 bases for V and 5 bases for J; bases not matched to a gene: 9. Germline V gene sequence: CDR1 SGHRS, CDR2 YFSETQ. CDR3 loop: CASSPGTGGGGETQYF. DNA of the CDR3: TGCGCCAGCAGCCCCGGGACAGGGGGCGGAGGGGAGACCCAGTACTTC.

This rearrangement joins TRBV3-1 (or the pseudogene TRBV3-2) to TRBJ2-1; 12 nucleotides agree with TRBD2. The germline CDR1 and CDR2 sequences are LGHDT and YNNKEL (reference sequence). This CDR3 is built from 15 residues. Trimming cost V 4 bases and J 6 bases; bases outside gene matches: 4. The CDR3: CASSPLAGGPNEQFF. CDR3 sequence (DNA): TGTGCCAGCAGCCCCCTAGCGGGGGGGCCCAATGAGCAGTTCTTC.

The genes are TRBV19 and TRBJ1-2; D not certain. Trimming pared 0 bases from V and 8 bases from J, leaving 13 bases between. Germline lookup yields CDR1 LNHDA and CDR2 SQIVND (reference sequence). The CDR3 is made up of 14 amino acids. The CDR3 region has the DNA TGTGCCAGTAGTATAGAGAACAGCGGTCGAGGCTACACCTTC. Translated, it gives CASSIENSGRGYTF.

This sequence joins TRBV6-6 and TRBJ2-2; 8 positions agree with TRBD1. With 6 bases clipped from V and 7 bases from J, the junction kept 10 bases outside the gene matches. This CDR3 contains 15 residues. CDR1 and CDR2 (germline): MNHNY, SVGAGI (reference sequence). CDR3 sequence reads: CASSPRQGASGELFF. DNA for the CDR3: TGTGCCAGCAGCCCTCGGCAGGGGGCAAGCGGGGAGCTGTTTTTT.

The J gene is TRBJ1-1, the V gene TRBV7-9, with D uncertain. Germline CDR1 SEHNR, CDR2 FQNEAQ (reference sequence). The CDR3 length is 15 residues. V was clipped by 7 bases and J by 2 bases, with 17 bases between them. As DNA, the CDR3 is TGTGCCAGCACTACGGACTGGGAGGGTAACACTGAAGCTTTCTTT. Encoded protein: CASTTDWEGNTEAFF.

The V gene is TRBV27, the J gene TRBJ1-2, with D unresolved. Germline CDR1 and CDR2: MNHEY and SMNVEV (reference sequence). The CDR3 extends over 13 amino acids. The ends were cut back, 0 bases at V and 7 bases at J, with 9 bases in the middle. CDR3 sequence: CASSLSGDSGYTF. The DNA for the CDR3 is TGTGCCAGCAGTTTATCCGGGGATTCTGGCTACACCTTC.

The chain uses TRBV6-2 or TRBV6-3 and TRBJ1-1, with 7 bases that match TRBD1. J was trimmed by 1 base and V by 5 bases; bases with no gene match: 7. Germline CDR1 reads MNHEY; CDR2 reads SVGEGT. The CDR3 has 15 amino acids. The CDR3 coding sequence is TGTGCCAGCAGTACTATTGACAGGGCGAACACTGAAGCTTTCTTT. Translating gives CASSTIDRANTEAFF.

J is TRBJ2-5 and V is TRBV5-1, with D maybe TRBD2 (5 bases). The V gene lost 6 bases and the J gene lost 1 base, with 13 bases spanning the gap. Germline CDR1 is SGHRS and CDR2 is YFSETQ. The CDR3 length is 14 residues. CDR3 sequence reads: CASTRAGAQETQYF. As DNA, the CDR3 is TGCGCCAGCACGAGGGCAGGAGCCCAAGAGACCCAGTACTTC.

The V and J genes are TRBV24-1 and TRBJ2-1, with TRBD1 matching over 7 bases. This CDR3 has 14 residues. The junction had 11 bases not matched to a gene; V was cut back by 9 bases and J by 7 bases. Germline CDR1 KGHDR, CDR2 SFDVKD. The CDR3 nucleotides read TGTGCCACCGGGTCACGACAGGGTGGGAATGAGCAGTTCTTC. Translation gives CATGSRQGGNEQFF.

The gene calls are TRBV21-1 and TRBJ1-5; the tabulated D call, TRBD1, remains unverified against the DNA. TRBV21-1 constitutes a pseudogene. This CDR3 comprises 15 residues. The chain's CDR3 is CASSVRDLGNQPQHF. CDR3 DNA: TGTGCCAGCAGCGTCAGGGATTTGGGCAATCAGCCCCAGCATTTT.

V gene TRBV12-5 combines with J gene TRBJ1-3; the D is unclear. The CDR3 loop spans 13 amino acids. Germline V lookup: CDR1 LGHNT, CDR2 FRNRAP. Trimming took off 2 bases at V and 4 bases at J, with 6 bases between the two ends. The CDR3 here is CASGLSGGNTIYF. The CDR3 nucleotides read TGTGCTAGTGGTTTGTCCGGGGGAAACACCATATATTTT.

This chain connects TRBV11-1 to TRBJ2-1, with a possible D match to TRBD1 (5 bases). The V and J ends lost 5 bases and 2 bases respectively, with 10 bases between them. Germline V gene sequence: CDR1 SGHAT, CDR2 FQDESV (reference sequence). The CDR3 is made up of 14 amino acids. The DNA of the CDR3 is TGTGCCAGCAGCCCCTTACAGGCCTACAATGAGCAGTTCTTC. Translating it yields CASSPLQAYNEQFF.

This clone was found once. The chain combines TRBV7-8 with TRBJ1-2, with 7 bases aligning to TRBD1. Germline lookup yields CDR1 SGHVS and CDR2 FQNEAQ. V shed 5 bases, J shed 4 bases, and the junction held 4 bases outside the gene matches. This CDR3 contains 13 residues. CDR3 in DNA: TGTGCCAGCAGCCCCCGACAGGGCTATGGCTACACCTTC. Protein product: CASSPRQGYGYTF.

CDR3 bases: TGTGCCAGCAGCCCGCAGGGTAATCCTGAAGCTTTCTTT. It specifies CASSPQGNPEAFF. This chain uses TRBV13 with TRBJ1-1, with D possibly matching TRBD1 (5 bases). V was shortened by 5 bases and J by 6 bases, with 13 bases between the two germline ends. CDR1 PRHDT and CDR2 FYEKMQ come from the germline V gene (reference sequence). This CDR3 is 13 amino acids long.

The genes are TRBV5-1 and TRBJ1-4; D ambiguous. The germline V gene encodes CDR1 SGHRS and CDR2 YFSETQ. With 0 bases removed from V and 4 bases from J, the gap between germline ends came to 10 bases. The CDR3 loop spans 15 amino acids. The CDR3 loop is CASSLGQRLNEKLFF. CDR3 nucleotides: TGCGCCAGCAGCTTGGGGCAGCGTCTTAATGAAAAACTGTTTTTT.

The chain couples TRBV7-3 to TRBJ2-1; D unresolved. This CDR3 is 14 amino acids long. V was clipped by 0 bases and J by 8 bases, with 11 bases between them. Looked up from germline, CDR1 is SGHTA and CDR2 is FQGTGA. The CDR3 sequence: CASSLTYGAYEQFF. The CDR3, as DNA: TGTGCCAGCAGCTTAACGTACGGAGCTTATGAGCAGTTCTTC.

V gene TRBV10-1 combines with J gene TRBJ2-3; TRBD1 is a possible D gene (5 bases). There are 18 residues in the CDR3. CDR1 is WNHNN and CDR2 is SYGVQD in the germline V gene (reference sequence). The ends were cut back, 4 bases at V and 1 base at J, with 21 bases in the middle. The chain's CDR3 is CASSGDPWADSGTDTQYF. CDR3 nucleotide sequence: TGCGCCAGCAGTGGGGATCCATGGGCCGACAGCGGCACAGATACGCAGTATTTT.

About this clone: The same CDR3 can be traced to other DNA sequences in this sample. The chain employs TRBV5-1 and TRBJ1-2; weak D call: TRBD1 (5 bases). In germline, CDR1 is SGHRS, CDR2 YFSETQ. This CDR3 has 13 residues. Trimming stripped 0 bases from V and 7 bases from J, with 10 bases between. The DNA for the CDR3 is TGCGCCAGCAGCTTGGCGGAGGGGTCTGGCTACACCTTC. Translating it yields CASSLAEGSGYTF. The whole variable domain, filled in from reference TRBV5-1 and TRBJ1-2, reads KAGVTQTPRYLIKTRGQQVTLSCSPISGHRSVSWYQQTPGQGLQFLFEYFSETQRNKGNFPGRFSGRQFSNSRSEMNVSTLELGDSALYLCASSLAEGSGYTFGSGTRLTVV.

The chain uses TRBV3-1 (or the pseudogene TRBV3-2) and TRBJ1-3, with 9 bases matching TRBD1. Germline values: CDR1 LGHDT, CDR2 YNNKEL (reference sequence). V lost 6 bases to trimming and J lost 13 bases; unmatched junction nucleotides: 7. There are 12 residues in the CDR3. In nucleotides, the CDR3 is TGTGCCAGCAGACATACAGGGGGCCAGATATATTTT. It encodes CASRHTGGQIYF.

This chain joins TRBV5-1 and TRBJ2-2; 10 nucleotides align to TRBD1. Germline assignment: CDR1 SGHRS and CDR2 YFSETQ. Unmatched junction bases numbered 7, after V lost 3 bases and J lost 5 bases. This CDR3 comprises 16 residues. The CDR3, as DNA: TGCGCCAGCAGCTACGGGACAGGGGATGTGACCGGGGAGCTGTTTTTT. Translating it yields CASSYGTGDVTGELFF.

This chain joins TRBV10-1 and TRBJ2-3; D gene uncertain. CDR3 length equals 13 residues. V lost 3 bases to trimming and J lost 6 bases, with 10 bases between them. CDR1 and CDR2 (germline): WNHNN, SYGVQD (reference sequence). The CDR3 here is CASSDRHTDTQYF. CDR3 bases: TGCGCCAGCAGTGACCGTCACACGGATACGCAGTATTTT.

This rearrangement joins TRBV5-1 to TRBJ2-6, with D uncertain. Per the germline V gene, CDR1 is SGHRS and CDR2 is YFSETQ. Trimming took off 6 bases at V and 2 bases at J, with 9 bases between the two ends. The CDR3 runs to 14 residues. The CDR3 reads CASTTQPGANVLTF. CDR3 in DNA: TGCGCCAGCACCACACAGCCTGGGGCCAACGTCCTGACTTTC.

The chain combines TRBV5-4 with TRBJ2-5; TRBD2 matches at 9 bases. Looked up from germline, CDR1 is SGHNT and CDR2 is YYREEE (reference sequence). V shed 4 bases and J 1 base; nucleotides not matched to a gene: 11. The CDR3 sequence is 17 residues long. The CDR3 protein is CASSPRSGGQLQETQYF. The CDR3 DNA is TGTGCCAGCAGCCCCAGGAGCGGGGGGCAACTCCAAGAGACCCAGTACTTC.

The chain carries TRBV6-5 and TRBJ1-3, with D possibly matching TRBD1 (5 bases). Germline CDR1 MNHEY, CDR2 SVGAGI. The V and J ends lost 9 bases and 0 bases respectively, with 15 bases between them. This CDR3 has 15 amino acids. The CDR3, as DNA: TGTGCCAGGGGGATTACAGGTTTCTCTGGAAACACCATATATTTT. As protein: CARGITGFSGNTIYF.